Below, 18 T cell receptor beta chains from the same sample are listed, as sequenced in a study of beta chain features in type 1 diabetes. Their specific antigens are unknown. Findings and limits, study-wide: Patients with Type 1 diabetes showed moderately but significantly shorter TCRB CDR3s in all four CD4+ subsets.

Sequencing targeted expressed TCRB transcripts, as all isolated RNA had been reverse transcribed. The assay was immunoSEQ multiplex PCR, and TCRdb's table has in-frame clones only and misses some. The table lists more than 550,000 clones, over 13% of them singletons, with 0.035% to 0.045% in the top ten. The material sequenced was naive CD4+ T cells from blood. Receptors were obtained from a man aged 18-30 years with type 1 diabetes.

This clone was seen a handful of times. The chain is built from TRBV27 and TRBJ2-2; D perhaps matches TRBD2 (5 bases). Trimming took 1 base from V and 4 from J, leaving 16 bases between them. Per the germline V gene, CDR1 is MNHEY and CDR2 is SMNVEV (reference sequence). The CDR3 totals 17 residues. CDR3 region: CASSLLRTAGTTGELFF. DNA for the CDR3: TGTGCCAGCAGTTTATTGCGGACTGCGGGCACCACCGGGGAGCTGTTTTTT.

The CDR3 protein is CASRVPSLDGYTF. The CDR3 region has the DNA TGTGCCAGCAGGGTCCCCTCCTTAGATGGCTACACCTTC. This chain connects TRBV28 to TRBJ1-2; no firm D call. Germline V lookup: CDR1 MDHEN, CDR2 SYDVKM. The V gene lost 6 bases and the J gene lost 6 bases, with 14 bases spanning the gap. The CDR3 totals 13 residues.

The rearrangement joins TRBV27 to TRBJ1-5; maybe TRBD1 (6 bases). CDR1 is MNHEY and CDR2 is SMNVEV in the germline V gene (reference sequence). Trimming removed 5 bases from V and 1 base from J, with 12 bases in between. The CDR3 loop spans 15 amino acids. CDR3 residues: CASSPDRWSNQPQHF. CDR3 in DNA: TGTGCCAGCAGTCCGGACAGATGGAGCAATCAGCCCCAGCATTTT.

This clone was recorded a few times. This chain links TRBV7-3 with TRBJ2-7; the match to TRBD1 covers 8 bases. CDR3 size: 13 residues. Germline V gene data show CDR1 as SGHTA and CDR2 as FQGTGA. V gave up 5 bases and J gave up 7 bases; unmatched junction bases: 7. The chain's CDR3 is CASSPRGQEEQYF. The CDR3 DNA sequence: TGTGCCAGCAGCCCAAGGGGACAGGAAGAGCAGTACTTC.

J is TRBJ2-2 and V is TRBV25-1, with 8 bases aligning to TRBD2. CDR3 length equals 17 residues. CDR1 is MGHDK, CDR2 SYGVNS, per germline. Losses at the gene ends were 7 bases for V and 0 bases for J; bases not matched to a gene: 10. The chain's CDR3 is CASTPSAGGSNTGELFF. The CDR3 DNA sequence: TGTGCCAGCACTCCCTCCGCGGGGGGCTCGAACACCGGGGAGCTGTTTTTT.

This clone was counted a few times. The chain recombines TRBV5-6 with TRBJ2-3; unclear D gene. Looked up from germline, CDR1 is SGHDT and CDR2 is YYEEEE. The length of the CDR3 is 13 residues. With 7 bases removed from V and 7 bases from J, the gap between germline ends came to 16 bases. As DNA, the CDR3 is TGTGCCAGCCCGCCTGGGCGGCCGAATACGCAGTATTTT. It codes for CASPPGRPNTQYF.

V gene TRBV19 combines with J gene TRBJ1-2, with 8 bases fitting TRBD1. This CDR3 is built from 15 residues. J was trimmed by 4 bases and V by 5 bases; bases with no gene match: 9. The germline V gene has CDR1 LNHDA and CDR2 SQIVND (reference sequence). As DNA, the CDR3 is TGTGCCAGTAGTTTCGGCACCCAGGGGGCCTATGGCTACACCTTC. Translating it yields CASSFGTQGAYGYTF.

This clone appeared a few times. This chain connects TRBV5-1 to TRBJ2-7; a possible D gene is TRBD1 (6 bases). CDR3 size: 15 residues. The V gene's germline CDR1 is SGHRS and CDR2 YFSETQ. The V gene lost 0 bases and the J gene lost 2 bases, with 12 bases spanning the gap. In nucleotides, the CDR3 is TGCGCCAGCAGCTTGGTGGGCAGGGGAGCCTACGAGCAGTACTTC. Protein: CASSLVGRGAYEQYF.

The rearrangement joins TRBV5-4 to TRBJ2-2; D perhaps matches TRBD1 (6 bases). The CDR3 has 14 residues. Germline loops: CDR1 SGHNT, CDR2 YYREEE (reference sequence). Trimming pared 3 bases from V and 3 bases from J, leaving 9 bases between. For the CDR3, the DNA is TGTGCCAGCAGCTCCGGACAGCACACCGGGGAGCTGTTTTTT. Translation: CASSSGQHTGELFF.

The chain is built from TRBV11-2 and TRBJ2-1; a weak D match, TRBD2 (7 bases). The CDR3 has 13 amino acids. Per the germline V gene, CDR1 is SGHAT and CDR2 is FQNNGV. V shed 4 bases and J shed 9 bases, with 13 bases lying between them. CDR3 sequence (DNA): TGTGCCAGCAGCTCCAGGGGAGGGGCTGAGCAGTTCTTC. Encoded protein: CASSSRGGAEQFF. Full variable domain (remainder filled in from reference TRBV11-2 and TRBJ2-1): EAGVAQSPRYKIIEKRQSVAFWCNPISGHATLYWYQQILGQGPKLLIQFQNNGVVDDSQLPKDRFSAERLKGVDSTLKIQPAKLEDSAVYLCASSSRGGAEQFFGPGTRLTVL.

This clone came up a few times. J is TRBJ2-7 and V is TRBV2; weak D call: TRBD2 (5 bases). The germline gives CDR1 SNHLY, CDR2 FYNNEI. The V end lost 5 bases, the J end lost 3 bases, and 14 bases lay between the germline ends. The length of the CDR3 is 14 residues. CDR3 nucleotides: TGTGCCAGCAGTATCGTTTTGGGGAGCTACGAGCAGTACTTC. Residues: CASSIVLGSYEQYF.

The rearrangement links TRBV30 to TRBJ2-1; D is undetermined. This CDR3 comprises 15 residues. Trimming stripped 3 bases from V and 0 bases from J, with 12 bases between. CDR1 GTSNPN and CDR2 SVGIG come from the germline V gene (reference sequence). The CDR3 nucleotides are TGTGCCTGGAGAGAAGACCGTAGCTCCTACAATGAGCAGTTCTTC. It translates to CAWREDRSSYNEQFF.

There are a few counts of this clone. This chain uses TRBV7-9 with TRBJ2-5; perhaps TRBD2 as D (6 bases). Trimming took off 3 bases at V and 5 bases at J, with 16 bases between the two ends. The CDR3 sequence is 15 residues long. CDR1 SEHNR and CDR2 FQNEAQ come from the germline V gene (reference sequence). The CDR3 DNA reads as TGTGCCAGCAGCTTCTTCCTGGAGGGGTGGGAGACCCAGTACTTC. It encodes CASSFFLEGWETQYF.

The rearrangement joins TRBV30 to TRBJ2-5; D perhaps matches TRBD2 (5 bases). The CDR3 covers 14 residues. In germline, CDR1 is GTSNPN, CDR2 SVGIG (reference sequence). V gave up 2 bases and J gave up 0 bases, with 10 bases separating them. CDR3 sequence: CAWSWRPYQETQYF. CDR3 bases: TGTGCCTGGAGTTGGAGGCCGTACCAAGAGACCCAGTACTTC.

This chain uses TRBV9 with TRBJ2-5, with D tentatively TRBD1 or TRBD2 (6 bases each). V gave up 3 bases and J gave up 2 bases, with 14 bases separating them. The germline CDR1 and CDR2 sequences are SGDLS and YYNGEE. The CDR3 sequence is 15 residues long. CDR3 residues: CASSADSGLQETQYF. The CDR3 DNA reads as TGTGCCAGCAGCGCGGACAGCGGGCTACAAGAGACCCAGTACTTC.

V and J are TRBV29-1 and TRBJ1-1; D ambiguous. Germline CDR1 and CDR2: SQVTM and ANQGSEA. The ends were cut back, 8 bases at V and 1 base at J, with 5 bases in the middle. CDR3 length: 10 amino acids. The CDR3 DNA follows: TGCAGCCCATCGAACACTGAAGCTTTCTTT. This translates into CSPSNTEAFF.

The chain links TRBV29-1 to TRBJ1-1; no clear D gene. Germline V gene data show CDR1 as SQVTM and CDR2 as ANQGSEA. This CDR3 is built from 11 residues. V dropped 6 bases and J dropped 11 bases, with 16 bases sitting between them. The chain's CDR3 is CSVFGQAPAFF. The CDR3 coding sequence is TGCAGCGTCTTTGGTCAGGCTCCGGCTTTCTTT.

A few counts support this clone. This chain connects TRBV25-1 to TRBJ2-5, with 9 positions matching TRBD1. The CDR3 contains 15 residues. The V segment lost 6 bases and the J segment 7 bases; nucleotides outside the gene matches: 12. Germline CDR1 reads MGHDK; CDR2 reads SYGVNS. In DNA, the CDR3 is TGTGCCAGCAGCAGGGAGGGGACAGGGCGACGGACCCAGTACTTC. It yields the protein CASSREGTGRRTQYF.